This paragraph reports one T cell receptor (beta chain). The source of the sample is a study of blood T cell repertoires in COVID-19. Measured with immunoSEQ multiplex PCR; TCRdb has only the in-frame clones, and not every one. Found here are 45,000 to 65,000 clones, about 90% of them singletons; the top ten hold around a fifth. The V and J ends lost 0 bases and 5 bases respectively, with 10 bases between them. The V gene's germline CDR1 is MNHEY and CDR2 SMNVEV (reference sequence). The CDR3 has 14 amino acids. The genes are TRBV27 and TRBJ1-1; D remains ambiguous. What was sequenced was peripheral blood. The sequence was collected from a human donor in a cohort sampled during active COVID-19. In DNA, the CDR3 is TGTGCCAGCAGTTTATCGGGGAGTTTGACTGAAGCTTTCTTT. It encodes CASSLSGSLTEAFF.